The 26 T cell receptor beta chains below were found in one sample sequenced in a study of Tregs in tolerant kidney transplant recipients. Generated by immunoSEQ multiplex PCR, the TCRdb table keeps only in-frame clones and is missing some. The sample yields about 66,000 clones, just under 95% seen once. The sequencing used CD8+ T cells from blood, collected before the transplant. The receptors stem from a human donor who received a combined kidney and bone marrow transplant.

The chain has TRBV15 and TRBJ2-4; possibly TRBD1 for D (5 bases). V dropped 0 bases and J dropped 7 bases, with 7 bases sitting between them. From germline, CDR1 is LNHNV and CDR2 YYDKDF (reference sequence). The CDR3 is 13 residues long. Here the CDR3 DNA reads TGTGCCACCAGCAGAGACAGGGTGAACATTCAGTACTTC. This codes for CATSRDRVNIQYF.

The CDR3 is CSGEEGYTF. CDR3 nucleotides: TGCAGTGGAGAAGAGGGCTACACCTTC. The rearrangement uses TRBV20-1 and TRBJ1-2; D unclear. V was pared by 7 bases and J by 8 bases, with 8 bases between. This CDR3 has 9 amino acids. The germline V gene encodes CDR1 DFQATT and CDR2 SNEGSKA (reference sequence).

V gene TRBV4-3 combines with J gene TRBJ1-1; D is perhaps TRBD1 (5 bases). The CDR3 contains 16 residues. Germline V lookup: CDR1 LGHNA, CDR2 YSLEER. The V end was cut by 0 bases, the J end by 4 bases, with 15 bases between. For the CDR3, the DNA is TGCGCCAGCAGCCAAGATGGTGACAGCGAGAGCACTGAAGCTTTCTTT. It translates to CASSQDGDSESTEAFF.

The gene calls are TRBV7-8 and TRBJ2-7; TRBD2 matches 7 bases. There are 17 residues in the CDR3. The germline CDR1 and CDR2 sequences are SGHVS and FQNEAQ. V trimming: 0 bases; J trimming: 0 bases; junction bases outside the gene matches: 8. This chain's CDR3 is CASSLAITRGISYEQYF. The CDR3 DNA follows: TGTGCCAGCAGCTTAGCGATCACGCGGGGGATCTCCTACGAGCAGTACTTC.

CDR3 DNA sequence: TGTGCCAGCAGTTTAGGACAGGGGTACGGGGAGCTGTTTTTT. It translates to CASSLGQGYGELFF. V is TRBV27 and J is TRBJ2-2, with 9 bases matching TRBD1. The germline V gene encodes CDR1 MNHEY and CDR2 SMNVEV (reference sequence). This CDR3 is built from 14 residues. The V and J ends lost 2 bases and 7 bases, in that order; junction bases with no gene match: 2.

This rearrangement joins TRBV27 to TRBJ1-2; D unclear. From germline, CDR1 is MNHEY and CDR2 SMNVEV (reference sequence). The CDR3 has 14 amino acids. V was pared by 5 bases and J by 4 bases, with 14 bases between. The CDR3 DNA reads TGTGCCAGCAGTCCCCAGACAAAGCCCTATGGCTACACCTTC. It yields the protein CASSPQTKPYGYTF.

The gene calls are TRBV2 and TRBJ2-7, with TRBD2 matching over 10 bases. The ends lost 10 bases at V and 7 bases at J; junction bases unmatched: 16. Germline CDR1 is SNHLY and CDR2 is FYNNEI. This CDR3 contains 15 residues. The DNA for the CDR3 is TGTGCCATGCTGGTGGCTAGCGGGGGTATGAGGGAGCAGTACTTC. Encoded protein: CAMLVASGGMREQYF.

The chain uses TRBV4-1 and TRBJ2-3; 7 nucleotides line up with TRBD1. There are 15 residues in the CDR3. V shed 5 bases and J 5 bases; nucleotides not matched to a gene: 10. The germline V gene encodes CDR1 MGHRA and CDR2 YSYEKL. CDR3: CASSSIQGEGDTQYF. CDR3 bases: TGCGCCAGCAGCTCGATTCAGGGGGAAGGAGATACGCAGTATTTT.

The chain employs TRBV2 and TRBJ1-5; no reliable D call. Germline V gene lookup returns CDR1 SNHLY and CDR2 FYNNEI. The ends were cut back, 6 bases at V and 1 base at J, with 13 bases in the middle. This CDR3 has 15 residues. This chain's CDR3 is CASRVAGVSNQPQHF. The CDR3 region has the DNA TGTGCCAGCAGGGTTGCCGGGGTGAGCAATCAGCCCCAGCATTTT.

CDR3 nucleotides: TGTGCCAGCAGCGTAGTCGGGACTAGCTTAAATGAGCAGTTCTTC. Translation: CASSVVGTSLNEQFF. V and J are TRBV9 and TRBJ2-1; the match to TRBD2 covers 9 bases. Trimming took 0 bases from V and 7 from J; bases not matched to a gene: 5. This CDR3 is built from 15 residues. Germline V lookup: CDR1 SGDLS, CDR2 YYNGEE.

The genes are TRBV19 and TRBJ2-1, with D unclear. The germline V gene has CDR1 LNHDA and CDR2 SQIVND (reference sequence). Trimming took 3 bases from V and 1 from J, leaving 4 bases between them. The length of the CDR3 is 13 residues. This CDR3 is CASSMSSYNEQFF. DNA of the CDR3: TGTGCCAGTAGTATGAGTTCCTACAATGAGCAGTTCTTC.

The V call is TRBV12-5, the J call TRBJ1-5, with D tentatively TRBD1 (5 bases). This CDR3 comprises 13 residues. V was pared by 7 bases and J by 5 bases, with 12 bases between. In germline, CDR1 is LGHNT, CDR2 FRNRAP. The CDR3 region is CASVAAGYQPQHF. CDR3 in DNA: TGTGCTAGTGTGGCCGCAGGGTATCAGCCCCAGCATTTT.

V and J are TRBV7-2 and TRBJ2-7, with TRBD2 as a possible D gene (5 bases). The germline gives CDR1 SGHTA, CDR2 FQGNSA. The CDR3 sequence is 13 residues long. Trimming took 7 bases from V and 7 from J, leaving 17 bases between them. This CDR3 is CASTTPEGVEQYF. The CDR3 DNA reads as TGTGCCAGCACCACCCCAGAGGGCGTGGAGCAGTACTTC. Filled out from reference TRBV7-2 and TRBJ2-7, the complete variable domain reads GAGVSQSPSNKVTEKGKDVELRCDPISGHTALYWYRQSLGQGLEFLIYFQGNSAPDKSGLPSDRFSAERTGGSVSTLTIQRTQQEDSAVYLCASTTPEGVEQYFGPGTRLTVT.

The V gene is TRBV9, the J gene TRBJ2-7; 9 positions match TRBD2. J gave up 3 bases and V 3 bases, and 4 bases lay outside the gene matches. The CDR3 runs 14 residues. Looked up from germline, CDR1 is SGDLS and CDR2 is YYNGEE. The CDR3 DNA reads TGTGCCAGCAGCGCGAATAGCGGGAGCTACGAGCAGTACTTC. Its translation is CASSANSGSYEQYF. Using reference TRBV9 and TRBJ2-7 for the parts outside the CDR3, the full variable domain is DSGVTQTPKHLITATGQRVTLRCSPRSGDLSVYWYQQSLDQGLQFLIQYYNGEERAKGNILERFSAQQFPDLHSELNLSSLELGDSALYFCASSANSGSYEQYFGPGTRLTVT.

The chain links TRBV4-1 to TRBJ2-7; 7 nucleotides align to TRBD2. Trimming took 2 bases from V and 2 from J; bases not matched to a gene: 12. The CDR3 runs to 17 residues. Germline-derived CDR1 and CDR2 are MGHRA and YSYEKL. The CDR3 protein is CASSQLETSGTPYEQYF. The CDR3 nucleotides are TGCGCCAGCAGCCAATTGGAGACGAGCGGGACTCCCTACGAGCAGTACTTC.

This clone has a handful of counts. The CDR3 nucleotides are TGCGCCAGCAGCTTGGCTGGGACAGACCCCTACGAGCAGTACTTC. Its protein is CASSLAGTDPYEQYF. This sequence joins TRBV5-1 and TRBJ2-7, with TRBD1 matching 7 bases. The CDR3 is made up of 15 amino acids. Per germline, CDR1 SGHRS and CDR2 YFSETQ. The V gene end was trimmed by 0 bases and the J gene end by 2 bases; junction bases not matched to a gene: 5.

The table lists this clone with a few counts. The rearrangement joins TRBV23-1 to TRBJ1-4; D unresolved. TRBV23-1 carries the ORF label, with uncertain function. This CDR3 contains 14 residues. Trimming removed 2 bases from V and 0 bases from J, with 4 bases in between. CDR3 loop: CASSQPATNEKLFF. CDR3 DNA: TGCGCCAGCAGTCAACCCGCAACTAATGAAAAACTGTTTTTT.

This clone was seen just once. The CDR3 loop reads CASSLAPGLVIDTQYF. The CDR3 bases are TGTGCCAGCAGCTTAGCCCCGGGACTAGTGATAGATACGCAGTATTTT. The V gene is TRBV11-2, the J gene TRBJ2-3; 8 bases match TRBD2. Germline CDR1 is SGHAT and CDR2 is FQNNGV. This CDR3 region has 16 residues. The J segment lost 5 bases and the V segment lost 1 base, leaving 8 bases of the junction unmatched.

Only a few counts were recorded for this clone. CDR3 in DNA: TGTGCCAGCAGCTTGAGAGGGTCAGACACCATATATTTT. Translation gives CASSLRGSDTIYF. This chain connects TRBV5-6 to TRBJ1-3; D is unresolved. Germline CDR1 reads SGHDT; CDR2 reads YYEEEE. Trimming pared 1 base from V and 8 bases from J, leaving 10 bases between. CDR3 size: 13 residues.

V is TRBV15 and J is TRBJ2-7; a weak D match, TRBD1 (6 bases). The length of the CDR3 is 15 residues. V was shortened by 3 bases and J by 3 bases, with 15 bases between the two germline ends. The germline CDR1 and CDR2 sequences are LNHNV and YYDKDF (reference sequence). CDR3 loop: CATSSGRGPFYEQYF. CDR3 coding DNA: TGTGCCACCAGCAGTGGCAGGGGACCCTTCTACGAGCAGTACTTC.

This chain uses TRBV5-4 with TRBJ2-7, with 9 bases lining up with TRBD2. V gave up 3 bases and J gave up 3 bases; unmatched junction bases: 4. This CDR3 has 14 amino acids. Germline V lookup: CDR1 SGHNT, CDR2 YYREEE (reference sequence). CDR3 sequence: CASSYSGRIYEQYF. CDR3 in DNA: TGTGCCAGCAGCTATAGCGGGAGAATCTACGAGCAGTACTTC.

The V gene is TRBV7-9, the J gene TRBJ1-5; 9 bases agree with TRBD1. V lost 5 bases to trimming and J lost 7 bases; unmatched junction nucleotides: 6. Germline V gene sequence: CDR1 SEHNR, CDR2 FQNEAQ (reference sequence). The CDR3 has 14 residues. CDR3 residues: CASSGQGLRQPQHF. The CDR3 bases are TGTGCCAGCAGCGGACAGGGGCTTCGGCAGCCCCAGCATTTT. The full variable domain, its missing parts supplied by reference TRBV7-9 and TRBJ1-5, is DTGVSQNPRHKITKRGQNVTFRCDPISEHNRLYWYRQTLGQGPEFLTYFQNEAQLEKSRLLSDRFSAERPKGSFSTLEIQRTEQGDSAMYLCASSGQGLRQPQHFGDGTRLSIL.

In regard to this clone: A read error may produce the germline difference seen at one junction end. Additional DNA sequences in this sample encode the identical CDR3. The CDR3 here is CASSLETENSPLHF. As DNA, the CDR3 is TGTGCCAGCAGCTTAGAGACAGAAAATTCCCCCCTCCACTTT. This chain links TRBV7-6 with TRBJ1-6; tentative D call: TRBD1 (5 bases). The CDR3 consists of 14 residues. The germline CDR1 and CDR2 sequences are SGHVS and FNYEAQ.

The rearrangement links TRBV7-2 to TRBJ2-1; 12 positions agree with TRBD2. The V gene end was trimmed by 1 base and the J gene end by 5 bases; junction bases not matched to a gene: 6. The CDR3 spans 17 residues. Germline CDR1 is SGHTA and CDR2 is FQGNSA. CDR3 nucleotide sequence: TGTGCCAGCAGCTTAGTCCTACTAGCGGGAGGAAACAATGAGCAGTTCTTC. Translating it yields CASSLVLLAGGNNEQFF.

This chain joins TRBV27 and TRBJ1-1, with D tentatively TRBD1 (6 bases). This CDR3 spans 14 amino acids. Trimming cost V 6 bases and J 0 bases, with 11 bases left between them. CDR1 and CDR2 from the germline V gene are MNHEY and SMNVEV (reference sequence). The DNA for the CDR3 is TGTGCCAGCAGCCCGGACAGTTTGAACACTGAAGCTTTCTTT. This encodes CASSPDSLNTEAFF.

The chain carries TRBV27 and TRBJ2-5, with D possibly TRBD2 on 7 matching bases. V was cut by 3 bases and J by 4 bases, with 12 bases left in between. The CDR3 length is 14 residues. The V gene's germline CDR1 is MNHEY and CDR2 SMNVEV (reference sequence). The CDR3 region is CASSLLRGAETQYF. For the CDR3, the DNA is TGTGCCAGCAGTTTGCTTCGGGGGGCAGAGACCCAGTACTTC.